The 18 T cell receptor beta chains in this list originate from one sample, sequenced in a study of CD8 T cells in Susac syndrome. Random hexamers primed reverse transcription of about 0.45 to 1 ug RNA. One entry per CDR3 protein results from TCRdb running MiXCR on the immunoSEQ multiplex PCR reads. The sample shows approximately 190,000 distinct CDR3 sequences, 90% to 95% of them seen only once. Sequenced input: CD4+ T cells from PBMCs. The receptor set was obtained from a human donor with Susac syndrome.

This clonotype was picked up one time. The J gene is TRBJ2-5, the V gene TRBV11-2; D is unclear. The CDR3 length is 14 residues. V was clipped by 2 bases and J by 0 bases, with 7 bases between them. Germline V CDR1 and CDR2: SGHAT, FQNNGV. CDR3 in amino acids: CASSLTVYQETQYF. For the CDR3, the DNA is TGTGCCAGCAGCTTAACTGTGTACCAAGAGACCCAGTACTTC.

The gene calls are TRBV28 and TRBJ1-5; D is unresolved. Between the trimmed V and J ends, which lost 5 bases and 4 bases, there was a span of 3 bases. CDR1 is MDHEN and CDR2 is SYDVKM in the germline V gene. The CDR3 covers 11 residues. This chain's CDR3 is CASSQNQPQHF. In DNA form, the CDR3 reads TGTGCCAGCAGTCAAAATCAGCCCCAGCATTTT. Complete variable domain (other parts from reference TRBV28 and TRBJ1-5): DVKVTQSSRYLVKRTGEKVFLECVQDMDHENMFWYRQDPGLGLRLIYFSYDVKMKEKGDIPEGYSVSREKKERFSLILESASTNQTSMYLCASSQNQPQHFGDGTRLSIL.

This sequence joins TRBV2 and TRBJ1-3; weak D call: TRBD1 (5 bases). The CDR3 is 14 residues long. The germline CDR1 and CDR2 sequences are SNHLY and FYNNEI. V lost 6 bases, J lost 0 bases, and 9 bases lay in between. The CDR3 here is CASRGELSGNTIYF. CDR3 DNA sequence: TGTGCCAGCAGAGGGGAACTCTCTGGAAACACCATATATTTT.

V and J are TRBV24-1 and TRBJ1-2; 10 bases are a match to TRBD1. V shed 3 bases and J 4 bases; nucleotides not matched to a gene: 7. CDR3 size: 16 residues. CDR1 is KGHDR and CDR2 is SFDVKD in the germline V gene. The CDR3 is CATSDPGQGDGYGYTF. DNA of the CDR3: TGTGCCACCAGTGATCCCGGACAGGGGGACGGCTATGGCTACACCTTC.

This clonotype was observed a single time. The gene calls are TRBV5-1 and TRBJ2-3; possible D gene TRBD2, 6 bases. Germline V gene data show CDR1 as SGHRS and CDR2 as YFSETQ. V dropped 4 bases and J dropped 5 bases, with 17 bases sitting between them. The CDR3 covers 15 residues. This CDR3 is CASSPGATGVDTQYF. DNA of the CDR3: TGCGCCAGCAGCCCTGGGGCGACGGGGGTAGATACGCAGTATTTT.

V gene TRBV29-1 combines with J gene TRBJ2-3; 10 bases are shared with TRBD2. Looked up from germline, CDR1 is SQVTM and CDR2 is ANQGSEA. The CDR3 runs 15 residues. With V trimmed by 7 bases and J by 2 bases, 9 bases remained unmatched. This CDR3 reads CSAKVGLAYTDTQYF. CDR3 coding DNA: TGCAGCGCCAAGGTGGGACTAGCGTACACAGATACGCAGTATTTT.

V is TRBV7-2 and J is TRBJ1-1; D remains ambiguous. CDR1 and CDR2 (germline): SGHTA, FQGNSA. The CDR3 loop spans 14 amino acids. Deletions cut 3 bases from V and 1 base from J, with 9 bases between. The CDR3 protein is CASSFLEGNTEAFF. The CDR3 DNA is TGTGCCAGCAGCTTCTTAGAGGGGAACACTGAAGCTTTCTTT.

This chain uses TRBV10-3 with TRBJ2-5, with D hard to call. The CDR3 totals 13 residues. The germline CDR1 and CDR2 sequences are ENHRY and SYGVKD. The V end was cut by 0 bases, the J end by 5 bases, with 7 bases between. The CDR3 here is CAISESGIETQYF. CDR3 DNA: TGTGCCATCAGTGAGTCGGGGATTGAGACCCAGTACTTC.

The rearrangement uses TRBV7-2 and TRBJ2-7; 12 positions match TRBD1. Germline-derived CDR1 and CDR2 are SGHTA and FQGNSA. V shed 5 bases and J 9 bases; nucleotides not matched to a gene: 8. This CDR3 is built from 14 residues. In DNA, the CDR3 is TGTGCCAGCAGCCCCGGGACAGGGGGCTTCGGGCAGTACTTC. Protein product: CASSPGTGGFGQYF. The variable domain in full, completed from reference TRBV7-2 and TRBJ2-7, reads GAGVSQSPSNKVTEKGKDVELRCDPISGHTALYWYRQSLGQGLEFLIYFQGNSAPDKSGLPSDRFSAERTGGSVSTLTIQRTQQEDSAVYLCASSPGTGGFGQYFGPGTRLTVT.

The rearrangement links TRBV29-1 to TRBJ2-1, with 11 bases lining up with TRBD2. V trimming: 5 bases; J trimming: 4 bases; junction bases outside the gene matches: 4. The germline V gene encodes CDR1 SQVTM and CDR2 ANQGSEA. This CDR3 comprises 14 residues. For the CDR3, the DNA is TGCAGCGTTATGGGACTAGCGGATTACAATGAGCAGTTCTTC. Translation: CSVMGLADYNEQFF.

V is TRBV15 and J is TRBJ1-5; D is uncertain. Germline loops: CDR1 LNHNV, CDR2 YYDKDF (reference sequence). The CDR3 has 12 amino acids. V lost 0 bases to trimming and J lost 6 bases, with 3 bases between them. The CDR3 DNA follows: TGTGCCACCAGCAGAGACACTCAGCCCCAGCATTTT. Its translation is CATSRDTQPQHF.

This chain connects TRBV7-3 to TRBJ2-5, with 9 bases lining up with TRBD2. The ends lost 5 bases at V and 3 bases at J; junction bases unmatched: 7. CDR3 length: 15 amino acids. Germline-derived CDR1 and CDR2 are SGHTA and FQGTGA. CDR3 residues: CASSRLAGLKETQYF. The DNA for the CDR3 is TGTGCCAGCAGCCGTCTAGCGGGGTTAAAAGAGACCCAGTACTTC.

The chain is built from TRBV6-1 and TRBJ1-5, with D unclear. CDR1 and CDR2 from the germline V gene are MNHNS and SASEGT. The length of the CDR3 is 17 residues. V gave up 5 bases and J gave up 1 base, with 18 bases separating them. In DNA, the CDR3 is TGTGCCAGCAGTCCTCCCCAAAGGCAGACGAGCAATCAGCCCCAGCATTTT. As protein: CASSPPQRQTSNQPQHF.

This chain uses TRBV9 with TRBJ2-5; 7 bases map to TRBD2. V was clipped by 0 bases and J by 6 bases; unmatched bases: 2. The CDR3 is 13 amino acids. The germline gives CDR1 SGDLS, CDR2 YYNGEE. CDR3 region: CASSVGGGKTQYF. The CDR3 nucleotides are TGTGCCAGCAGCGTAGGGGGGGGGAAGACCCAGTACTTC.

This rearrangement joins TRBV20-1 to TRBJ2-7; D remains unclear. Germline V lookup: CDR1 DFQATT, CDR2 SNEGSKA (reference sequence). The CDR3 totals 12 residues. Between the trimmed V and J ends, which lost 5 bases and 1 base, there was a span of 9 bases. The CDR3 sequence: CSALDQSYEQYF. CDR3 DNA: TGCAGTGCTCTTGACCAATCCTACGAGCAGTACTTC.

This clonotype was detected once. J is TRBJ1-5 and V is TRBV30; no clear D gene. Trimming took 0 bases from V and 0 from J, leaving 3 bases between them. The CDR3 spans 13 residues. In germline, CDR1 is GTSNPN, CDR2 SVGIG (reference sequence). This CDR3 reads CAWSVRSNQPQHF. CDR3 in DNA: TGTGCCTGGAGTGTACGTAGCAATCAGCCCCAGCATTTT.

This chain joins TRBV11-2 and TRBJ2-1; TRBD2 matches at 9 bases. CDR1 and CDR2 from the germline V gene are SGHAT and FQNNGV. V lost 5 bases to trimming and J lost 0 bases; unmatched junction nucleotides: 8. This CDR3 is 17 amino acids long. DNA of the CDR3: TGTGCCAGCAGCACCCGACTAGCGGAACCCTCCTACAATGAGCAGTTCTTC. Protein sequence: CASSTRLAEPSYNEQFF.

V is TRBV11-2 and J is TRBJ1-6; tentative D call: TRBD1 (6 bases). Germline CDR1 SGHAT, CDR2 FQNNGV. The CDR3 consists of 16 residues. Trimming stripped 0 bases from V and 3 bases from J, with 9 bases between. CDR3 bases: TGTGCCAGCAGCTTAGATATGGACAGCTATAATTCACCCCTCCACTTT. It is translated as CASSLDMDSYNSPLHF.